This T cell receptor beta chain appears in the sequencing data of a study of cytomegalovirus exposure and HLA in healthy donors. Study overall: An early release of data contained about 85 million unique TCRs, which came from HLA-typed donors. Findings of the study overall: Later analysis revealed greater clonal expansion in HLA-associated TCR beta chains than in equally common others. Specificity for CMV antigens was confirmed in vitro for a few of the CMV-associated chains. With later analysis, a missense DCLRE1C variant became linked to TCR beta V- and J-gene trimming.

Primers for the PCR totalled 60 Vbeta and 13 Jbeta. This table comes from immunoSEQ multiplex PCR, and its TCRdb copy is limited to in-frame clones, with some not included. The sample has 150,000 to 200,000 clones, around 80% seen once. Remarks on this clone: Its matching antigen is unknown.

CDR3 length equals 15 residues. Trimming pared 3 bases from V and 4 bases from J, leaving 16 bases between. Germline CDR1 KGHSH, CDR2 LQKENI. The sequenced sample consisted of PBMCs. This receptor was taken from a man younger than 35 in good health and CMV-seronegative. This sequence joins TRBV18 and TRBJ2-7; D may be TRBD1 (6 bases). The CDR3 reads CASSPPTGTQYEQYF. The DNA for the CDR3 is TGTGCCAGCTCACCCCCCACCGGGACACAATACGAGCAGTACTTC.